A single sample is the source of the 22 T cell receptor beta chains below, sequenced in a study of T cells in Graves' hyperthyroidism and ophthalmopathy. Amplification yielded TCR beta CDR3 regions, with RNA transcripts as the source. HTBI primers were used for first-round RT-PCR of the TCR CDR3. TCRdb reprocessed the multiplex PCR reads via MiXCR and lists one record per CDR3 protein. Among some 600,000 distinct CDR3 sequences, approximately 15% were seen once, and the ten largest hold 4.5% to 6%. Sample: blood. The receptors shown here come from a woman in her thirties with Graves' hyperthyroidism that later progressed to Graves' ophthalmopathy.

This clonotype was seen ten or more times. The chain recombines TRBV7-2 with TRBJ1-1; possibly TRBD1 for D (6 bases). V was clipped by 3 bases and J by 1 base, with 9 bases between them. This CDR3 has 14 residues. Germline CDR1 is SGHTA and CDR2 is FQGNSA. The CDR3 reads CASSLGHTNTEAFF. CDR3 nucleotides: TGTGCCAGCAGCTTGGGACACACGAACACTGAAGCTTTCTTT.

Worth noting for this clonotype: A much larger clone sits a single nucleotide away, making a read error possible. V and J are TRBV7-2 and TRBJ1-6; D gene uncertain. The CDR3 loop spans 15 amino acids. Trimming cost V 1 base and J 8 bases, with 12 bases left between them. The germline gives CDR1 SGHTA, CDR2 FQGNSA. In DNA, the CDR3 is TGTGCCAGCAGCTTAGGGGAGGCATGCGATTCACCCCTCCACTTT. Encoded protein: CASSLGEACDSPLHF.

This clonotype showed up just a few times. The DNA of the CDR3 is TGTGCCAGCTCACCCCAGGAGGGGCCCTACGAGCAGTACTTC. Translation: CASSPQEGPYEQYF. This chain connects TRBV18 to TRBJ2-7; perhaps TRBD2 as D (6 bases). This CDR3 comprises 14 residues. CDR1 KGHSH and CDR2 LQKENI come from the germline V gene. V was trimmed by 3 bases and J by 2 bases, leaving 11 bases between them. Full variable domain (outside the CDR3, taken from reference TRBV18 and TRBJ2-7): NAGVMQNPRHLVRRRGQEARLRCSPMKGHSHVYWYRQLPEEGLKFMVYLQKENIIDESGMPKERFSAEFPKEGPSILRIQQVVRGDSAAYFCASSPQEGPYEQYFGPGTRLTVT.

The chain carries TRBV4-1 and TRBJ2-1; a weak D match, TRBD2 (5 bases). Germline V gene data show CDR1 as MGHRA and CDR2 as YSYEKL. The CDR3 contains 18 residues. Trimming cost V 3 bases and J 0 bases, with 18 bases left between them. The CDR3 nucleotides are TGCGCCAGCAGCCACCCCCGGACTGCCCCGAGCTCCTACAATGAGCAGTTCTTC. Its protein product is CASSHPRTAPSSYNEQFF.

Ten or more counts support this clonotype. This chain links TRBV6-2 or TRBV6-3 with TRBJ1-2; D remains unclear. The V gene lost 0 bases and the J gene lost 8 bases, with 7 bases spanning the gap. The germline V gene has CDR1 MNHEY and CDR2 SVGEGT. The CDR3 loop spans 12 amino acids. CDR3 loop: CASSYSLGGYTF. CDR3 bases: TGTGCCAGCAGTTACTCTCTTGGAGGCTACACCTTC.

This clonotype was recorded many times. The chain combines TRBV19 with TRBJ2-7; tentative D call: TRBD2 (7 bases). With 7 bases removed from V and 1 base from J, the gap between germline ends came to 17 bases. CDR3 length: 15 amino acids. Per the germline V gene, CDR1 is LNHDA and CDR2 is SQIVND (reference sequence). Written as DNA, the CDR3 is TGTGCCAGTAAGGCGGGGGCCGGGGTTTCCTACGAGCAGTACTTC. Protein sequence: CASKAGAGVSYEQYF.

This clonotype came up many times. CDR3 sequence: CASSLGLAKETQYF. The CDR3 bases are TGTGCCAGCAGCTTAGGGCTAGCGAAGGAGACCCAGTACTTC. The gene calls are TRBV11-2 and TRBJ2-5; D might be TRBD2 (6 bases). The CDR3 extends over 14 amino acids. Germline V gene data show CDR1 as SGHAT and CDR2 as FQNNGV. The V end was cut by 1 base, the J end by 5 bases, with 11 bases between.

This clonotype came up a few times. J is TRBJ2-7 and V is TRBV10-3; no definite D call. This CDR3 region has 11 residues. Germline loops: CDR1 ENHRY, CDR2 SYGVKD. Trimming shortened V by 2 bases and J by 7 bases, and 6 bases separated the two germline ends. CDR3 DNA: TGTGCCATCAGTGAGGGTGGGGAGCAGTACTTC. Translation: CAISEGGEQYF.

The table lists this clonotype with many counts. The rearrangement links TRBV11-3 to TRBJ2-5; no reliable D call. This CDR3 region has 13 residues. CDR1 SGHNT and CDR2 YENEEA come from the germline V gene. The V and J ends lost 5 bases and 5 bases respectively, with 12 bases between them. The CDR3 region is CASSPSTLETQYF. DNA for the CDR3: TGTGCCAGCAGCCCGTCTACCTTGGAGACCCAGTACTTC.

This clonotype was found a few times. The CDR3 bases are TGTGCCAGCAGCGTAGTCGTGTCAGATGAGCAGTTCTTC. Translating it yields CASSVVVSDEQFF. The rearrangement uses TRBV9 and TRBJ2-1; D ambiguous. V shed 0 bases and J shed 8 bases, with 9 bases lying between them. The CDR3 runs to 13 residues. From germline, CDR1 is SGDLS and CDR2 YYNGEE.

The table lists this clonotype with many counts. This chain uses TRBV2 with TRBJ2-7, with D possibly being TRBD1 or TRBD2 (6 bases each). V shed 9 bases and J shed 3 bases, with 15 bases lying between them. The CDR3 loop spans 13 amino acids. Germline CDR1 and CDR2: SNHLY and FYNNEI. CDR3: CASRGAGRYEQYF. The CDR3 coding sequence is TGTGCCAGTAGGGGGGCAGGGCGCTACGAGCAGTACTTC.

This rearrangement joins TRBV19 to TRBJ2-1, with 11 positions matching TRBD1. From germline, CDR1 is LNHDA and CDR2 SQIVND (reference sequence). There are 16 residues in the CDR3. J was trimmed by 7 bases and V by 1 base; bases with no gene match: 6. The DNA of the CDR3 is TGTGCCAGTAGTATAGCTGGACAGGGGGCGGCGAATGAGCAGTTCTTC. Its protein is CASSIAGQGAANEQFF.

This clonotype was counted only a few times. The genes are TRBV19 and TRBJ1-1; D is uncertain. V shed 0 bases and J shed 1 base, with 18 bases lying between them. CDR3 length: 18 residues. The germline CDR1 and CDR2 sequences are LNHDA and SQIVND (reference sequence). The CDR3 nucleotides read TGTGCCAGTAGTATAGATCTATGGAGTAGGCGATCGAACACTGAAGCTTTCTTT. Translation gives CASSIDLWSRRSNTEAFF. Drawing the rest from reference TRBV19 and TRBJ1-1, the complete variable domain is DGGITQSPKYLFRKEGQNVTLSCEQNLNHDAMYWYRQDPGQGLRLIYYSQIVNDFQKGDIAEGYSVSREKKESFPLTVTSAQKNPTAFYLCASSIDLWSRRSNTEAFFGQGTRLTVV.

This clonotype was seen repeatedly, ten times or more. This chain uses TRBV12-5 with TRBJ1-1; D not resolved. From germline, CDR1 is LGHNT and CDR2 FRNRAP. V lost 1 base to trimming and J lost 4 bases, with 7 bases between them. The CDR3 length is 13 residues. As DNA, the CDR3 is TGTGCTAGTGGTTTGGAGTCGGGCACTGAAGCTTTCTTT. It codes for CASGLESGTEAFF.

This clonotype was observed many times. The chain carries TRBV2 and TRBJ2-5; D ambiguous. CDR1 and CDR2 (germline): SNHLY, FYNNEI. The CDR3 sequence is 14 residues long. V lost 6 bases and J 2 bases, leaving 13 bases between the germline ends. CDR3 amino acids: CASSPRMRQETQYF. CDR3 nucleotides: TGTGCCAGCAGCCCGAGGATGCGGCAAGAGACCCAGTACTTC.

This clonotype was seen at least ten times. The chain combines TRBV9 with TRBJ1-4; no firm D call. This CDR3 is 16 amino acids long. The V gene lost 0 bases and the J gene lost 2 bases, with 11 bases spanning the gap. Germline values: CDR1 SGDLS, CDR2 YYNGEE. The CDR3 bases are TGTGCCAGCAGCGTAGGATCATCGGCGACTAATGAAAAACTGTTTTTT. This codes for CASSVGSSATNEKLFF.

V usage is TRBV4-3 and J usage is TRBJ2-2, with 7 bases matching TRBD2. V lost 0 bases to trimming and J lost 0 bases; unmatched junction nucleotides: 10. The germline CDR1 and CDR2 sequences are LGHNA and YSLEER. The CDR3 is 19 residues long. The CDR3 nucleotides read TGCGCCAGCAGCCAAGACTCTGGGGGAGGGTCTTCGAACACCGGGGAGCTGTTTTTT. Amino acid sequence: CASSQDSGGGSSNTGELFF.

This clonotype occurred a few times. The J gene is TRBJ1-2, the V gene TRBV4-1; possibly TRBD1 for D (6 bases). Germline V gene lookup returns CDR1 MGHRA and CDR2 YSYEKL. The CDR3 is 14 amino acids. V lost 5 bases and J lost 5, with 15 bases in between. This CDR3 reads CASSIIGQLYGYTF. The CDR3 coding sequence is TGCGCCAGCAGCATAATTGGACAGCTGTATGGCTACACCTTC.

This clonotype was found once. A much larger clonotype is one base distant, so this may be a read error. The chain carries TRBV7-9 and TRBJ1-1; D is uncertain. The germline V and J ends were trimmed by 0 bases and 4 bases, with 12 bases remaining between them. Looked up from germline, CDR1 is SEHNR and CDR2 is FQNEAQ (reference sequence). The CDR3 is 15 residues long. CDR3 region: CASSLAVRKSTEAFF. The CDR3 nucleotides read TGTGCCAGCAGCTTAGCAGTCAGAAAGAGCACTGAAGCTTTCTTT.

This clonotype was seen repeatedly, ten times or more. The genes are TRBV28 and TRBJ1-2; the D gene is possibly TRBD1 (6 bases). V was pared by 2 bases and J by 8 bases, with 9 bases between. Per germline, CDR1 MDHEN and CDR2 SYDVKM. There are 12 residues in the CDR3. In DNA, the CDR3 is TGTGCCAGCAGTTTAAAAGGGGGAGGCTACACCTTC. Protein sequence: CASSLKGGGYTF.

This clonotype was seen more than once but under ten times. The chain recombines TRBV5-6 with TRBJ1-1, with a possible D match to TRBD1 (5 bases). Germline assignment: CDR1 SGHDT and CDR2 YYEEEE. This CDR3 has 15 residues. V was trimmed by 5 bases and J by 3 bases, leaving 17 bases between them. Written as DNA, the CDR3 is TGTGCCAGCAGTACCTCGGGGGGAGCGCACACTGAAGCTTTCTTT. This encodes CASSTSGGAHTEAFF.

This clonotype was seen repeatedly, ten times or more. The rearrangement joins TRBV18 to TRBJ1-1; D ambiguous. V was cut by 8 bases and J by 8 bases, with 15 bases left in between. The CDR3 extends over 12 amino acids. Germline CDR1 reads KGHSH; CDR2 reads LQKENI. CDR3 DNA: TGTGCCAGCGCTATACGGGGAGGGGAAGCTTTCTTT. Its translation is CASAIRGGEAFF.